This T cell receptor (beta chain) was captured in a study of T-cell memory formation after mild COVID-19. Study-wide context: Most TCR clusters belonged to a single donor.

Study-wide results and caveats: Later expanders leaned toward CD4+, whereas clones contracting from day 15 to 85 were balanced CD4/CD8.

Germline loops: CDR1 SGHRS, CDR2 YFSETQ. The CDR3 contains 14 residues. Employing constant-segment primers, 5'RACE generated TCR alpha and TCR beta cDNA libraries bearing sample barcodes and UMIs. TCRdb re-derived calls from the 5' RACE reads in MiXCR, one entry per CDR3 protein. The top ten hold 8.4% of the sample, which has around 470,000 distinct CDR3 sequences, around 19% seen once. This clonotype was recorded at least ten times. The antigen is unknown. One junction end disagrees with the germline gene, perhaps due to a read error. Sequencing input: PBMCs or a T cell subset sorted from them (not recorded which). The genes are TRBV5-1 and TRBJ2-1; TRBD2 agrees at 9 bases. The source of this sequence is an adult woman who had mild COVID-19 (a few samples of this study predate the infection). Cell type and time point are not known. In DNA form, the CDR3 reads TGTGCCAGCAGCTTAGTTGCGGGAGGGAATGAGCAGTTCTTC. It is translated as CASSLVAGGNEQFF.